This T cell receptor beta chain originates from a study of blood T cell repertoires in COVID-19. Study at large: Researchers got acute and convalescent COVID-19 samples from the United States, Italy and Spain.

Method: immunoSEQ multiplex PCR; TCRdb's copy keeps in-frame clones and lacks some. The sample includes approximately 120,000 clones, approximately 85% of them seen just once. The TCR originated in a human donor in a cohort sampled during active COVID-19. Source material: peripheral blood.

The CDR3 reads CASSSGTGVNEQFF. The CDR3 nucleotides read TGTGCCAGCAGCTCCGGGACAGGGGTAAATGAGCAGTTCTTC. J is TRBJ2-1 and V is TRBV7-8; TRBD1 matches at 10 bases. With V trimmed by 4 bases and J by 7 bases, 4 bases remained unmatched. The germline V gene encodes CDR1 SGHVS and CDR2 FQNEAQ. The CDR3 has 14 residues.